This entry concerns a single T cell receptor (beta chain). Some clones are missing from TCRdb's copy, which holds only in-frame ones; the method was immunoSEQ multiplex PCR. This table holds over 110,000 clones, 92% found once. CDR3 size: 14 residues. Germline-derived CDR1 and CDR2 are MGHRA and YSYEKL. V gave up 4 bases and J gave up 5 bases, with 14 bases separating them. The entry originates in a study of control samples from healthy donors and cancer patients. The receptor's source is a man aged 25-45 years in good health. The sequencing sample was made of blood. The chain links TRBV4-1 to TRBJ1-2, with D possibly matching TRBD1 (6 bases). The CDR3 DNA reads as TGCGCCAGCAGCCTACAAGACAGGAGATATGGCTACACCTTC. Translation: CASSLQDRRYGYTF.